The rows below give T cell receptor beta chains drawn from one sample of a study of shared clonotypes between healthy human individuals. Profiling relied on immunoSEQ multiplex PCR, and the TCRdb table lists in-frame clones only, not all of them. The table records over a million clones, 95% to 99% of them present only once. The sample was naive CD4+ T cells sorted from blood. The source of these receptors is a man aged 25-45 years in good health. Both conserved end residues are part of each CDR3. D genes are given only for firm matches. Expanded clones get a size class; other rows say once, few or many, or leave the size out.

size	D	V	J	DNA	CDR3
-	-	TRBV14	TRBJ2-3	TGTGCCAGCCGTGGGGGCAGCACAGATACGCAGTATTTT	CASRGGSTDTQYF
-	TRBD2	TRBV2	TRBJ2-1	TGTGCCAGCATCCGCGGACTAGCGGGACTTGTGACCTACAATGAGCAGTTCTTC	CASIRGLAGLVTYNEQFF
once	TRBD2	TRBV10-1	TRBJ2-1	TGCGCCAGCAGTGAGTCTACGCGGACTAGCGGATACAATGAGCAGTTCTTC	CASSESTRTSGYNEQFF
-	-	TRBV6-6	TRBJ2-3	TGTGCCAGCTCTTTGCGTGATACGCAGTATTTT	CASSLRDTQYF
-	-	TRBV5-4	TRBJ2-7	TGTGCCAGCAGCCCCGGACGGTCCCCCTACGAGCAGTACTTC	CASSPGRSPYEQYF
once	-	TRBV5-5	TRBJ2-1	TGTGCCAGCAGCTTGGCGCTCTACAATGAGCAGTTCTTC	CASSLALYNEQFF
-	-	TRBV28	TRBJ2-7	TGTGCCAGCAGTTTATTCGGGCAGAACGAGCAGTACTTC	CASSLFGQNEQYF
-	-	TRBV6-5	TRBJ1-3	TGTGCCAGCAGTTCGGGGCCTGGAAACACCATATATTTT	CASSSGPGNTIYF
-	-	TRBV7-9	TRBJ1-1	TGTGCCAGCAGCTTGGAGGAGAACACTGAAGCTTTCTTT	CASSLEENTEAFF
-	-	TRBV6-1	TRBJ1-3	TGTGCCAGCAGTGAAGGGACAGCTGGAAACACCATATATTTT	CASSEGTAGNTIYF
once	TRBD2	TRBV5-1	TRBJ2-1	TGCGCCAGCAGAATGTCTAGCGGGAGTTTCGATGAGCAGTTCTTC	CASRMSSGSFDEQFF
-	-	TRBV5-4	TRBJ2-7	TGTGCCAGCAGACCAGATATTCCTCACTACGAGCAGTACTTC	CASRPDIPHYEQYF
-	-	TRBV2	TRBJ1-4	TGTGCCAGCAGTGTGAACCGGCAGATACTGTTTTTT	CASSVNRQILFF
-	-	TRBV4-1	TRBJ1-2	TGCGCCAGCAGCGGATCGACGGGGTATGGCTACACCTTC	CASSGSTGYGYTF
-	TRBD1	TRBV10-3	TRBJ2-7	TGTGCCATCACCAAGGACAGGGGGTCCTACGAGCAGTACTTC	CAITKDRGSYEQYF
-	-	TRBV2	TRBJ1-5	TGTGCCAGCAGGACGGCTAGCAATCAGCCCCAGCATTTT	CASRTASNQPQHF
-	TRBD1	TRBV6-6	TRBJ2-7	TGTGCCAGCAGTTACCGGGACAGGCCCTACGAGCAGTACTTC	CASSYRDRPYEQYF
-	-	TRBV2	TRBJ1-5	TGTGCCAGTGCGGGCTGGGAGGGCCTCAATCAGCCCCAGCATTTT	CASAGWEGLNQPQHF
-	-	TRBV7-6	TRBJ2-7	TGTGCCAGCAGCTCCGTCTATGGGGCTTACGAGCAGTACTTC	CASSSVYGAYEQYF
-	-	TRBV7-9	TRBJ2-7	TGTGCCAGCAGCTTATTGGGGGGCGAGCAGTACTTC	CASSLLGGEQYF
-	-	TRBV5-4	TRBJ2-1	TGTGCCAGCAGCCATTACAGGGAAGAGCAGTTCTTC	CASSHYREEQFF
-	-	TRBV5-8	TRBJ2-2	TGTGCCAGCAGCTCAGAATGGCCAACCGGGGAGCTGTTTTTT	CASSSEWPTGELFF
-	-	TRBV30	TRBJ2-3	TGTGCCTGGAGTGCCCCCGCCACAGATACGCAGTATTTT	CAWSAPATDTQYF
-	TRBD1	TRBV19	TRBJ2-7	TGTGCCAGTAGTTCACGGGGGACAGGGGAATACGAGCAGTACTTC	CASSSRGTGEYEQYF
-	-	TRBV29-1	TRBJ1-1	TGCAGCGTTGAACAGCAGCTGAACACTGAAGCTTTCTTT	CSVEQQLNTEAFF
-	-	TRBV7-8	TRBJ2-5	TGTGCCAGCAGCTTAGCGGGGGGTTGGGAGGAGACCCAGTACTTC	CASSLAGGWEETQYF
-	-	TRBV14	TRBJ2-7	TGTGCCAGCAGCCAAGCCCCACAGGGCCTCTACGAGCAGTACTTC	CASSQAPQGLYEQYF
once	TRBD1	TRBV7-2	TRBJ1-2	TGTGCCAGCAGCCAGGGGGCCTGGAGCTATGGCTACACCTTC	CASSQGAWSYGYTF
-	-	TRBV11-2	TRBJ2-7	TGTGCCAGCAGCTTACCGCCGGGGCAGAAGGGCGGAGTAAGGGCCGAGCAGTACTTC	CASSLPPGQKGGVRAEQYF
-	TRBD2	TRBV5-1	TRBJ2-5	TGCGCCAGCATAGGGACTAGCGGGAGGGCCGGAGAGACCCAGTACTTC	CASIGTSGRAGETQYF
-	-	TRBV2	TRBJ2-3	TGTGCCAGCAGTGAAGCGGGCGGATCTAGCACAGATACGCAGTATTTT	CASSEAGGSSTDTQYF
-	-	TRBV28	TRBJ2-2	TGTGCCAGCATAACCGGGACACTGAACACCGGGGAGCTGTTTTTT	CASITGTLNTGELFF
-	-	TRBV5-1	TRBJ1-1	TGCGCCAGCAGCTTGGTTGAGGTCCCGAACACTGAAGCTTTCTTT	CASSLVEVPNTEAFF
-	TRBD1	TRBV7-2	TRBJ1-5	TGTGCCAGCAGCCCCTTTGCCGGGACAGGGAATCAGCCCCAGCATTTT	CASSPFAGTGNQPQHF
-	TRBD1	TRBV7-8	TRBJ2-6	TGTGCCAGCAGCTACCTACGCAGGGGGCGGGCCAACGTCCTGACTTTC	CASSYLRRGRANVLTF
-	TRBD2	TRBV18	TRBJ2-1	TGTGCCAGCTCACGACGACTAGCGGGACTCGATGAGCAGTTCTTC	CASSRRLAGLDEQFF
-	TRBD2	TRBV2	TRBJ2-1	TGTGCCAGCAGCCGACTAGCGGGACCCTACAATGAGCAGTTCTTC	CASSRLAGPYNEQFF
-	TRBD2	TRBV7-9	TRBJ2-2	TGTGCCAGCAGCTATCCGGGACTAGCGGGATCCGGGGAGCTGTTTTTT	CASSYPGLAGSGELFF
-	TRBD1	TRBV6-5	TRBJ2-7	TGTGCCAGCAGCCGAGGGACAGGGGTCTACGAGCAGTACTTC	CASSRGTGVYEQYF
-	-	TRBV5-1	TRBJ1-1	TGCGCCAGCAGCCGATCCCAGGGAATTGACACTGAAGCTTTCTTT	CASSRSQGIDTEAFF
-	TRBD2	TRBV25-1	TRBJ2-2	TGTGCCAGCGGGCGCGGGGGCGGGAGGACCGGGGAGCTGTTTTTT	CASGRGGGRTGELFF
-	TRBD1	TRBV4-3	TRBJ2-3	TGCGCCAGCAGCCAAGGCCGACAGGGCGCAGATACGCAGTATTTT	CASSQGRQGADTQYF
-	-	TRBV6-5	TRBJ1-1	TGTGCCAGCAGTTATCCGGGGGGGGGAACTGAAGCTTTCTTT	CASSYPGGGTEAFF
-	-	TRBV9	TRBJ1-5	TGTGCCAGCAGCGTAGAGGGACTCCTGTATCAGCCCCAGCATTTT	CASSVEGLLYQPQHF
-	TRBD2	TRBV5-4	TRBJ2-3	TGTGCCAGCAGCCTAGGGACTAGCGGCACAGATACGCAGTATTTT	CASSLGTSGTDTQYF
-	TRBD2	TRBV5-1	TRBJ2-1	TGCGCCAGCAGCTTGATGGCTAGCGGAGACAATGAGCAGTTCTTC	CASSLMASGDNEQFF
-	-	TRBV11-2	TRBJ2-7	TGTGCCAGCAGCTTAGACCCCGGGACATTTAACGAGCAGTACTTC	CASSLDPGTFNEQYF
-	-	TRBV5-6	TRBJ2-3	TGTGCCAGCAGCCGGCCCGGTGGGCGGTACACAGATACGCAGTATTTT	CASSRPGGRYTDTQYF
-	-	TRBV28	TRBJ1-5	TGTGCCAGCACCTCGGGGCCGCCTAATCAGCCCCAGCATTTT	CASTSGPPNQPQHF
-	TRBD2	TRBV10-3	TRBJ2-1	TGTGCCATCAGTGCGGGTAGCGGGACACAGGCCTACAATGAGCAGTTCTTC	CAISAGSGTQAYNEQFF
-	-	TRBV9	TRBJ1-3	TGTGCCAGCAGCGAGCCCTCTGGAAACACCATATATTTT	CASSEPSGNTIYF
-	-	TRBV4-3	TRBJ2-1	TGCGCCAGCAGCCAAGATCCCCGGGGAACCATCTACAATGAGCAGTTCTTC	CASSQDPRGTIYNEQFF
-	-	TRBV6-4	TRBJ2-1	TGTGCCAGCAGTGAACGTAATGAGCAGTTCTTC	CASSERNEQFF
-	-	TRBV6-5	TRBJ2-3	TGTGCCAGCAAAGGGGCACGAGGAGATACGCAGTATTTT	CASKGARGDTQYF
-	-	TRBV7-6	TRBJ2-1	TGTGCCAGCAGCGACGCCTCGGGGAATGAGCAGTTCTTC	CASSDASGNEQFF
-	-	TRBV5-1	TRBJ1-1	TGCGCCAGCAGATTAACCCCGGGACAGAACACTGAAGCTTTCTTT	CASRLTPGQNTEAFF
-	-	TRBV27	TRBJ1-1	TGTGCCAGCAGAAAGGGGGGTGGGACACACCTTTCTGAAGCTTTCTTT	CASRKGGGTHLSEAFF
-	-	TRBV2	TRBJ2-2	TGTGCCAGCACCAAGATGCAGTACGGAACCGGGGAGCTGTTTTTT	CASTKMQYGTGELFF
-	TRBD2	TRBV18	TRBJ2-2	TGTGCCAGCTCACCATCCATAGCGGGAGGGAACACCGGGGAGCTGTTTTTT	CASSPSIAGGNTGELFF
-	-	TRBV7-2	TRBJ2-7	TGTGCCAGCAGCTTATCAGGGATCAGCTCCTACGAGCAGTACTTC	CASSLSGISSYEQYF